The T cell receptor beta chain described here comes from a study of T cell changes during pregnancy in multiple sclerosis. The germline CDR1 and CDR2 sequences are LGHNA and YSLEER. The CDR3 loop spans 14 amino acids. The germline V and J ends were trimmed by 4 bases and 4 bases, with 14 bases remaining between them. The repertoire was sequenced with immunoSEQ multiplex PCR; TCRdb's copy has only in-frame clones and lacks some. The sample has fewer than 55,000 clones, around 92% seen once. The V call is TRBV4-3, the J call TRBJ2-7; no definite D call. Input material: peripheral blood. This sequence originates from a female donor with multiple sclerosis, enrolled in a pregnancy study. CDR3 nucleotide sequence: TGCGCCAGCAGCCCCACTTCGACTGAATACGAGCAGTACTTC. Its protein is CASSPTSTEYEQYF.